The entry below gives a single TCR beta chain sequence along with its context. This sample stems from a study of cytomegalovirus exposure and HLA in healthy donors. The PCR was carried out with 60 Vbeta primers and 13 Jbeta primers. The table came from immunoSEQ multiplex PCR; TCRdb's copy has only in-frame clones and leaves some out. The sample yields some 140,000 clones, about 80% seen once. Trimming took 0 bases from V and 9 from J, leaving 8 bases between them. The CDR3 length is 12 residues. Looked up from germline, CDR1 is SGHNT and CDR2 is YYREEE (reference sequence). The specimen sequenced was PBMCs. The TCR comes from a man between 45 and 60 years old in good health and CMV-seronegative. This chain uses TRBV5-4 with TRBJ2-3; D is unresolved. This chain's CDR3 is CASSLDYVTQYF. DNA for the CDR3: TGTGCCAGCAGCTTGGACTATGTGACGCAGTATTTT.